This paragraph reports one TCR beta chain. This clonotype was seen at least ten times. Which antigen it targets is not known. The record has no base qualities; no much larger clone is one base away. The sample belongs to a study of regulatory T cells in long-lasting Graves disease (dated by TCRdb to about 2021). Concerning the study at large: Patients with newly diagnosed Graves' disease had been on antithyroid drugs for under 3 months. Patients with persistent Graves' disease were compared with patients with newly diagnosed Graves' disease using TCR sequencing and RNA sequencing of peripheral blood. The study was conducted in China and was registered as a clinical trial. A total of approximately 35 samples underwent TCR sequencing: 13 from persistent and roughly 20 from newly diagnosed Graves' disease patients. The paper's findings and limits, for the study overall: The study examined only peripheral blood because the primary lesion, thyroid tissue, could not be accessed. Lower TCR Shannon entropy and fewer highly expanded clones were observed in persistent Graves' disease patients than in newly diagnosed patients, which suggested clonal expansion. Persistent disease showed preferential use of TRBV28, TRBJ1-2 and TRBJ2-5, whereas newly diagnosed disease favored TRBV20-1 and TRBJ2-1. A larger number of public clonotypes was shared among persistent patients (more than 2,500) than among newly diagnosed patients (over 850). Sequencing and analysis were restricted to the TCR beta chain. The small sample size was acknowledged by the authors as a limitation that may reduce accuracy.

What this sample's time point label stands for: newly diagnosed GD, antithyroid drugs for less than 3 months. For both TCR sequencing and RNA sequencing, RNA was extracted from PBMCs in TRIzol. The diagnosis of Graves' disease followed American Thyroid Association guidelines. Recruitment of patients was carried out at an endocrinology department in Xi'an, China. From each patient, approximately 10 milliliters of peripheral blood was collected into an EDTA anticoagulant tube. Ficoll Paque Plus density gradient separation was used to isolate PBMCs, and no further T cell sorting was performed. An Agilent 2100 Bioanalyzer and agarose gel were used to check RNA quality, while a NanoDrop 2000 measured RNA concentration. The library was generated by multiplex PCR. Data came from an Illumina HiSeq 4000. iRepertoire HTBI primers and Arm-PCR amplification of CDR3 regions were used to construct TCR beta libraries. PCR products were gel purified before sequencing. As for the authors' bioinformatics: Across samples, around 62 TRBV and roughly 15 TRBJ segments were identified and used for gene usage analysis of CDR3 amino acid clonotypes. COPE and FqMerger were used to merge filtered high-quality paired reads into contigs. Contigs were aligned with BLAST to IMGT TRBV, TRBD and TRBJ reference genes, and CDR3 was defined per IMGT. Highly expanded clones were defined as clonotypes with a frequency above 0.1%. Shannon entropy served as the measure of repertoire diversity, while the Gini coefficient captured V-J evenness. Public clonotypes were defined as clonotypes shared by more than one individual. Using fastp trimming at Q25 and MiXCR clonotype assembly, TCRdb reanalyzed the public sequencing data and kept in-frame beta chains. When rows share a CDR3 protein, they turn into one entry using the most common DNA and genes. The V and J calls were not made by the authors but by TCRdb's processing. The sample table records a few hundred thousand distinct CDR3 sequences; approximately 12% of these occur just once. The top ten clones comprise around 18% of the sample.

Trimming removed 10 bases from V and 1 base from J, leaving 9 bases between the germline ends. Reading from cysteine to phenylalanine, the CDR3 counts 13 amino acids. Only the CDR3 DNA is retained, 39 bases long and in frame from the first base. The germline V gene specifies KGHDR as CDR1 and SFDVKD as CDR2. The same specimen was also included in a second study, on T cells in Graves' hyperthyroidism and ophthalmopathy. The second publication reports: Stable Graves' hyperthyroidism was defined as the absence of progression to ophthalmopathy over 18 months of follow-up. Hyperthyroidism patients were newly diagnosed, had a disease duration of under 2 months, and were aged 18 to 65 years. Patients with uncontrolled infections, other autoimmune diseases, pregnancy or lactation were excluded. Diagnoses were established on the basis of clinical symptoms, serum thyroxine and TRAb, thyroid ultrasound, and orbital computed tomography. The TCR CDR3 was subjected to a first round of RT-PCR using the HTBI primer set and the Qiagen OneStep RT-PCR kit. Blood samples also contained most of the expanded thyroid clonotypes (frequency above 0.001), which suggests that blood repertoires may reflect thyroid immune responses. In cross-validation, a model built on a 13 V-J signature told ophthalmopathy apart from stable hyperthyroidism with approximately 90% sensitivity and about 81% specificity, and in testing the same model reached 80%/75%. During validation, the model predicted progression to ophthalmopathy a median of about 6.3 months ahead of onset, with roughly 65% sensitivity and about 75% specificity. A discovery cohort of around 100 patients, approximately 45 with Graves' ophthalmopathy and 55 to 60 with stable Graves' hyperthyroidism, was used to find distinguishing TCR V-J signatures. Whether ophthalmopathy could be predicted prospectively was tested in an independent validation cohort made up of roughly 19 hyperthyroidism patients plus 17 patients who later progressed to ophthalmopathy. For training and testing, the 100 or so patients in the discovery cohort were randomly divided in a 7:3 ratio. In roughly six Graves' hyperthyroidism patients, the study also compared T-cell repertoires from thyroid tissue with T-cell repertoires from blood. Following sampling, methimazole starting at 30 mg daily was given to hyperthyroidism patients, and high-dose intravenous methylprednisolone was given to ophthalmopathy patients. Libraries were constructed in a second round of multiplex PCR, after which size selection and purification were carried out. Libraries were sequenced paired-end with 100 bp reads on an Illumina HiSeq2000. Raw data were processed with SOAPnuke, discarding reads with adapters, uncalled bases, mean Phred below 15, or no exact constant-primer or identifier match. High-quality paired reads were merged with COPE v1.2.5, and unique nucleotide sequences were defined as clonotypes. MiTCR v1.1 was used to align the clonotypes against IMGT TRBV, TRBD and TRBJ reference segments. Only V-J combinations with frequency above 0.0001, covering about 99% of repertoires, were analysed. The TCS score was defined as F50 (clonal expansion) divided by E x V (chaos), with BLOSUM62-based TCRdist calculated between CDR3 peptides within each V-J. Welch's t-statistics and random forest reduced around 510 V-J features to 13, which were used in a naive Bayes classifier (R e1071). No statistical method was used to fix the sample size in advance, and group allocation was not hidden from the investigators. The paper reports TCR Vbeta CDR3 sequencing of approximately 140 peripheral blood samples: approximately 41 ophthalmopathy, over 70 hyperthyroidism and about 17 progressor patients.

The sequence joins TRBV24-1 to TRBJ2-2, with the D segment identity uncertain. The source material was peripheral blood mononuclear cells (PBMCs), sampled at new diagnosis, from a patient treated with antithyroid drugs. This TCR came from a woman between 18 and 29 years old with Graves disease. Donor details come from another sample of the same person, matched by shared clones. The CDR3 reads CATARRNTGELFF. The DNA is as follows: TGTGCCACAGCTCGCCGGAACACCGGGGAGCTGTTTTTT.